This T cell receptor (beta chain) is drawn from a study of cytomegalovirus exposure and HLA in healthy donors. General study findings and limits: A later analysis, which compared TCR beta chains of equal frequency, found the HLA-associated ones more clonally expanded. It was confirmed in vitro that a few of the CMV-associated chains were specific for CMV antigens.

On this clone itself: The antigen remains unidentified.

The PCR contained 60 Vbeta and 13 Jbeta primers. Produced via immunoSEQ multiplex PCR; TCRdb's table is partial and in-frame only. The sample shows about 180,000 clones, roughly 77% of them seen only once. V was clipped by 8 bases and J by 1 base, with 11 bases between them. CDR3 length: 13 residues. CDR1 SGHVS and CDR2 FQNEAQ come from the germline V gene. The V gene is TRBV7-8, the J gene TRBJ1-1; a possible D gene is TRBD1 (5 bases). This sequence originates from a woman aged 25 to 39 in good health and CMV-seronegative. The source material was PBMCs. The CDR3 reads CASLRGGNTEAFF. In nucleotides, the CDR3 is TGTGCCAGCCTTAGGGGAGGGAACACTGAAGCTTTCTTT.